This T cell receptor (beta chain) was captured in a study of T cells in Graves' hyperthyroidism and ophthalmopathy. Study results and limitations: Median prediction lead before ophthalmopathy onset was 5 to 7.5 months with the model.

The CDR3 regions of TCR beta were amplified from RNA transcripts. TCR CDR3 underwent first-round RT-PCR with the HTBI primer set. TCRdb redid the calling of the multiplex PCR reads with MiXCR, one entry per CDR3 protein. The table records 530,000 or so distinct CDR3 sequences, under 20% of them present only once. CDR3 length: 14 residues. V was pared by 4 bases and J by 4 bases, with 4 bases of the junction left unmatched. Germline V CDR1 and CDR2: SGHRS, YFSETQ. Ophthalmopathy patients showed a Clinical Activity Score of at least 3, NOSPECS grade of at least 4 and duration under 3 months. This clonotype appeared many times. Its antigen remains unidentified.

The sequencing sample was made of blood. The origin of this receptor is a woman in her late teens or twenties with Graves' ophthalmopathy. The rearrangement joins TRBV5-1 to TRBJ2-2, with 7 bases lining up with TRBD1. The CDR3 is CASSKGQSTGELFF. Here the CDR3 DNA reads TGCGCCAGCAGCAAGGGACAGTCCACCGGGGAGCTGTTTTTT.